This entry lists 20 T cell receptor beta chains sequenced from one sample in a study of T cell responses to AZD1222 COVID-19 vaccine. TCRdb keeps only in-frame clones here, not all; method: immunoSEQ multiplex PCR. The sample includes 150,000 to 200,000 clones, 91% of them seen just once. The sample here was peripheral blood, taken on day 0 of AZD1222 vaccination. The origin of the receptors is an adult in good health.

The chain recombines TRBV30 with TRBJ1-4; TRBD1 aligns across 10 bases. The ends lost 7 bases at V and 7 bases at J; junction bases unmatched: 6. The CDR3 is 13 residues long. Germline CDR1 GTSNPN, CDR2 SVGIG (reference sequence). CDR3 residues: CASNRDRGEKLFF. The CDR3 DNA follows: TGTGCCTCTAACCGGGACAGGGGTGAAAAACTGTTTTTT.

The V call is TRBV11-3, the J call TRBJ2-7; 15 bases line up with TRBD2. Trimming took 5 bases from V and 4 from J; bases not matched to a gene: 3. Germline V gene lookup returns CDR1 SGHNT and CDR2 YENEEA. The CDR3 has 15 residues. CDR3 residues: CASSPGLAGGYEQYF. The CDR3 coding sequence is TGTGCCAGCAGCCCCGGACTAGCGGGAGGGTACGAGCAGTACTTC.

The chain combines TRBV24-1 with TRBJ1-1; D gene unclear. The CDR3 is 12 amino acids. The ends were cut back, 10 bases at V and 4 bases at J, with 12 bases in the middle. Germline lookup yields CDR1 KGHDR and CDR2 SFDVKD. The DNA of the CDR3 is TGTGCCACAATGGGGTTCGGCACTGAAGCTTTCTTT. Its translation is CATMGFGTEAFF.

CDR3 sequence reads: CASSLRVDRNTIYF. DNA for the CDR3: TGTGCCAGCAGCTTGCGTGTAGATAGAAACACCATATATTTT. The chain recombines TRBV11-2 with TRBJ1-3; the D is unclear. Germline lookup yields CDR1 SGHAT and CDR2 FQNNGV. Trimming removed 3 bases at V and 5 bases at J, with 11 bases between. CDR3 length equals 14 residues.

This sequence joins TRBV28 and TRBJ1-5; D uncertain. Germline CDR1 MDHEN, CDR2 SYDVKM. V was clipped by 2 bases and J by 4 bases, with 12 bases between them. The CDR3 covers 15 residues. DNA for the CDR3: TGTGCCAGCAGTTTAAATTTTGTAGTTAATCAGCCCCAGCATTTT. It yields the protein CASSLNFVVNQPQHF.

A word on this clone: Within the sample, other DNA sequences also encode this same CDR3. The chain recombines TRBV18 with TRBJ1-1; the D gene is possibly TRBD1 (5 bases). Germline values: CDR1 KGHSH, CDR2 LQKENI. V dropped 6 bases and J dropped 5 bases, with 10 bases sitting between them. The CDR3 consists of 12 residues. CDR3 in DNA: TGTGCCAGCTCCCCTCCAGGGACTGAAGCTTTCTTT. It is translated as CASSPPGTEAFF.

This chain connects TRBV7-8 to TRBJ2-5; no firm D call. V was pared by 2 bases and J by 5 bases, with 18 bases between. The germline CDR1 and CDR2 sequences are SGHVS and FQNEAQ. The CDR3 sequence is 16 residues long. Here the CDR3 DNA reads TGTGCCAGCAGCTTAAAATCTTTAGGTGTGTGGGAGACCCAGTACTTC. Protein: CASSLKSLGVWETQYF.

The table lists this clone with a count of one. Other DNA sequences in the sample encode the same CDR3. The DNA for the CDR3 is TGTGCCAGCAGTTATGGTGGGACTGAAGCTTTCTTT. Its translation: CASSYGGTEAFF. The chain has TRBV6-5 and TRBJ1-1; unclear D gene. This CDR3 comprises 12 residues. CDR1 MNHEY and CDR2 SVGAGI come from the germline V gene. V gave up 3 bases and J gave up 5 bases, with 7 bases separating them.

This chain uses TRBV6-5 with TRBJ2-4; D call uncertain. The CDR3 runs to 15 residues. V was trimmed by 10 bases and J by 0 bases, leaving 16 bases between them. Germline lookup yields CDR1 MNHEY and CDR2 SVGAGI. CDR3 sequence (DNA): TGTGCCACCCAACCCGAGGCTCTAGCCAAAAACATTCAGTACTTC. Protein: CATQPEALAKNIQYF.

This clone was detected a few times. The genes are TRBV7-8 and TRBJ1-2; TRBD1 agrees at 7 bases. The CDR3 is 14 amino acids. V shed 5 bases, J shed 14 bases, and the junction held 17 bases outside the gene matches. The germline V gene encodes CDR1 SGHVS and CDR2 FQNEAQ. CDR3 DNA sequence: TGTGCCAGCAGCCCTACGGGGACAGCCTCCGGTTGGACCTTC. Protein sequence: CASSPTGTASGWTF.

The chain uses TRBV19 and TRBJ1-4, with D possibly TRBD1 on 5 matching bases. V was trimmed by 7 bases and J by 7 bases, leaving 16 bases between them. The CDR3 length is 14 residues. Germline V CDR1 and CDR2: LNHDA, SQIVND (reference sequence). The CDR3 here is CASKGGVSSEKLFF. The CDR3 DNA sequence: TGTGCCAGTAAAGGAGGGGTATCGAGTGAAAAACTGTTTTTT. Together with reference TRBV19 and TRBJ1-4, the CDR3 gives the full variable domain: DGGITQSPKYLFRKEGQNVTLSCEQNLNHDAMYWYRQDPGQGLRLIYYSQIVNDFQKGDIAEGYSVSREKKESFPLTVTSAQKNPTAFYLCASKGGVSSEKLFFGSGTQLSVL.

A word on this clone: Mismatch with germline at one junction end may stem from a read error. The V call is TRBV6-5, the J call TRBJ2-2; 14 bases align to TRBD2. Germline V gives CDR1 MNHEY, CDR2 SVGAGI. The CDR3 is 16 amino acids. In DNA, the CDR3 is TGTGCCACCAGTTACGTGGGACTAGCGGGAGTAGGGGAGCTGTTTTTT. Translating it yields CATSYVGLAGVGELFF.

The chain carries TRBV7-9 and TRBJ2-7; 7 nucleotides align to TRBD1. This CDR3 has 15 amino acids. The germline V gene encodes CDR1 SEHNR and CDR2 FQNEAQ (reference sequence). V was clipped by 6 bases and J by 1 base; unmatched bases: 9. The CDR3 region is CASSPRQGQSYEQYF. The CDR3 bases are TGTGCCAGCAGTCCTCGACAGGGCCAGTCCTACGAGCAGTACTTC.

The CDR3: CATRGGAVQPQHF. Here the CDR3 DNA reads TGTGCCACCAGGGGAGGGGCAGTTCAGCCCCAGCATTTT. This chain uses TRBV24-1 with TRBJ1-5; tentatively, D is TRBD1 (5 bases). With 7 bases removed from V and 6 bases from J, the gap between germline ends came to 12 bases. Germline CDR1 is KGHDR and CDR2 is SFDVKD. The CDR3 has 13 amino acids.

The chain combines TRBV3-1 (or the pseudogene TRBV3-2) with TRBJ1-2; TRBD1 might be the D (5 bases). Germline V gene data show CDR1 as LGHDT and CDR2 as YNNKEL (reference sequence). The germline V and J ends were trimmed by 5 bases and 10 bases, with 14 bases remaining between them. The CDR3 has 12 residues. CDR3 DNA: TGTGCCAGCAGCGCCGGGACCATTGCCTACACCTTC. Translated, it gives CASSAGTIAYTF.

This chain's CDR3 is CASGWTAQSTDTQYF. The CDR3 DNA follows: TGTGCCAGCGGTTGGACGGCCCAAAGCACAGATACGCAGTATTTT. The chain links TRBV9 to TRBJ2-3; D uncertain. The CDR3 sequence is 15 residues long. V lost 7 bases and J 0 bases, leaving 15 bases between the germline ends. CDR1 and CDR2 (germline): SGDLS, YYNGEE.

The table lists this clone with a few counts. The V gene is TRBV9, the J gene TRBJ2-7; D is undetermined. The germline V gene encodes CDR1 SGDLS and CDR2 YYNGEE. V lost 3 bases and J lost 6, with 19 bases in between. The CDR3 consists of 15 residues. The CDR3 reads CASSGGRLGTVEQYF. Written as DNA, the CDR3 is TGTGCCAGCAGCGGGGGTAGGTTGGGAACGGTCGAGCAGTACTTC.

This clone was seen once. This chain uses TRBV18 with TRBJ2-5; 12 bases agree with TRBD2. The CDR3 sequence is 15 residues long. V dropped 3 bases and J dropped 2; count of bases not matched to a gene: 1. Germline loops: CDR1 KGHSH, CDR2 LQKENI. Written as DNA, the CDR3 is TGTGCCAGCTCACCTGGACTAGCGGGGCAAGAGACCCAGTACTTC. Its translation is CASSPGLAGQETQYF.

V and J are TRBV24-1 and TRBJ2-2, with TRBD1 as a possible D gene (6 bases). The germline CDR1 and CDR2 sequences are KGHDR and SFDVKD. The V end was cut by 10 bases, the J end by 3 bases, with 20 bases between. The CDR3 has 16 amino acids. The CDR3 DNA reads as TGTGCCACGGGCCGCGTTCCGGGACAACACACCGGGGAGCTGTTTTTT. Residues: CATGRVPGQHTGELFF.

This chain's CDR3 is CASSSQGARAYEQYF. CDR3 nucleotides: TGTGCCAGCAGTTCTCAGGGGGCGCGGGCCTACGAGCAGTACTTC. The V call is TRBV28, the J call TRBJ2-7; 8 bases are a match to TRBD1. The trim removed 4 bases at V and 2 bases at J, leaving 7 bases unmatched. The CDR3 covers 15 residues. Germline CDR1 MDHEN, CDR2 SYDVKM.